The sequence of this T cell receptor (beta chain) was determined in a study of shared clonotypes between healthy human individuals. As originally analysed: Filtering differed for immunoSEQ, which gave only junction sequences without quality scores. Produced via immunoSEQ multiplex PCR; TCRdb's table is partial and in-frame only. V, J and clone size were drawn from that table, and D and trimming were deduced from the DNA. Of roughly 2 million clones in the sample, under 97% were seen once. The ends were cut back, 0 bases at V and 6 bases at J, with 20 bases in the middle. The CDR3 consists of 17 residues. Germline V lookup: CDR1 WSHSY, CDR2 SAAADI. Within Nashville, Tennessee resided all donors, each a Caucasian adult. The study separated CD4+ cells into CD45RA+ naive and CD45RA-negative memory subsets. Study results and caveats: Across subsets, estimated richness was generally greater for naive than for memory populations.

As regards this clone: Its antigen is unidentified.

V gene TRBV10-2 combines with J gene TRBJ1-2; D is possibly TRBD1 (6 bases). This clonotype originated in a man aged 18 to 35 in good health. Sequences were obtained from naive CD4+ T cells sorted from blood. The subset here: CD45RA+ positively selected. The DNA for the CDR3 is TGCGCCAGCAGTGAGTCCGGCGTTGGCTGGGGGCTGGATGGCTACACCTTC. It specifies CASSESGVGWGLDGYTF.